The clone carrying this TCR beta chain was counted ten times or more. As yet, its antigen is unknown. This entry comes from a study of Graves' ophthalmopathy and Graves' hyperthyroidism. From RNA, the CDR3 regions of TCR beta chains were amplified and sequenced. In the first round, RT-PCR was carried out with HTBI primers, and a multiplex PCR formed the second round. Via MiXCR, TCRdb re-called the multiplex PCR reads, giving one row per CDR3 protein. Here the sample spans some 370,000 distinct CDR3 sequences, about a sixth being singletons. Findings of the study overall: In blood appeared most of the expanded thyroid clonotypes whose frequency exceeded 0.001. Ophthalmopathy and stable hyperthyroidism were discriminated by a 13-signature model, with about 90% sensitivity and 81.08% specificity.

CDR3 length equals 13 residues. CDR1 MDHEN and CDR2 SYDVKM come from the germline V gene. V was cut by 6 bases and J by 0 bases, with 5 bases left in between. The V and J genes are TRBV28 and TRBJ2-2; D unclear. Sequenced material: peripheral blood. This sequence originates from an adult woman with stable Graves' hyperthyroidism. This CDR3 reads CASRLANTGELFF. CDR3 sequence (DNA): TGTGCCAGCAGGCTCGCGAACACCGGGGAGCTGTTTTTT.